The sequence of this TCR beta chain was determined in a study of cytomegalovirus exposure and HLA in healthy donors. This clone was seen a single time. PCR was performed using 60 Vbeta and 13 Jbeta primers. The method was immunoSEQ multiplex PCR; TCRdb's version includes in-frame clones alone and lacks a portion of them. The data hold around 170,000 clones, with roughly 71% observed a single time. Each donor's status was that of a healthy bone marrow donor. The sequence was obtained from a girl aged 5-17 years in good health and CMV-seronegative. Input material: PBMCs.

CDR3 DNA sequence: TGTGCCAGCAGTTCGCGGGATTCCCGGGTCGAGGGCTACACCTTC. This gives the protein CASSSRDSRVEGYTF. V is TRBV6-1 and J is TRBJ1-2; D is undetermined. Germline V lookup: CDR1 MNHNS, CDR2 SASEGT. Trimming left V 5 bases short and J 8 bases short, with 21 bases between. The length of the CDR3 is 15 residues.